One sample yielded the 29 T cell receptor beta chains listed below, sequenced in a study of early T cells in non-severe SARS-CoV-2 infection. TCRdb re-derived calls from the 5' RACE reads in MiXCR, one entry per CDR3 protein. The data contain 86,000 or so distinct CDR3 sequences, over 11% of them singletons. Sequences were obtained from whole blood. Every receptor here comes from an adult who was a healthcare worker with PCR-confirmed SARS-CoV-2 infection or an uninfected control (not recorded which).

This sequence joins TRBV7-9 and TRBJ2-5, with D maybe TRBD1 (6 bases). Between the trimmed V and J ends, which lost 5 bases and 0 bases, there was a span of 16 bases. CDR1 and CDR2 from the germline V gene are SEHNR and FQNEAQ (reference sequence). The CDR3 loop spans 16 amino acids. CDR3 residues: CASSAQGSAYQETQYF. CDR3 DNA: TGTGCCAGCAGCGCTCAGGGGTCCGCGTACCAAGAGACCCAGTACTTC.

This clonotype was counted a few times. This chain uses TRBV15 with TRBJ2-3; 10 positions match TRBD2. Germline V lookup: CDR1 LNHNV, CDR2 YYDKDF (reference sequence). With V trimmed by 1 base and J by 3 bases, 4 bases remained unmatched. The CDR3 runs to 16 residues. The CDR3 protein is CATSRGASGGTDTQYF. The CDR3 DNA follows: TGTGCCACCAGCAGAGGGGCTAGCGGGGGAACAGATACGCAGTATTTT.

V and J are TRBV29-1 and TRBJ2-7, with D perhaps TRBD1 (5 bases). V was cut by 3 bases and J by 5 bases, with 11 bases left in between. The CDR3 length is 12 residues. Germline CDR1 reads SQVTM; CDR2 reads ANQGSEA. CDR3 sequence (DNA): TGCAGCGTTGAGGCAGGGAACGACGAGCAGTACTTC. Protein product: CSVEAGNDEQYF.

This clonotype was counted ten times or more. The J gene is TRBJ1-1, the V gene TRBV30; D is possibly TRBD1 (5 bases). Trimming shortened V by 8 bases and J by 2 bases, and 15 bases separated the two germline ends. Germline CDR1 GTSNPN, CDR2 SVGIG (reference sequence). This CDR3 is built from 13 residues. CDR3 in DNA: TGTGCCCGCTCTAGGGACCTAAACACTGAAGCTTTCTTT. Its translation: CARSRDLNTEAFF.

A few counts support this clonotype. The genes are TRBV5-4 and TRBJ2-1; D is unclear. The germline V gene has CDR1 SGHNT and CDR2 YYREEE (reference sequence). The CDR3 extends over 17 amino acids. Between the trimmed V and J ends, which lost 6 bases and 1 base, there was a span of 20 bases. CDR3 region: CASTTNGGVSSYNEQFF. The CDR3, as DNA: TGTGCCAGCACCACTAACGGTGGTGTCTCTTCCTACAATGAGCAGTTCTTC.

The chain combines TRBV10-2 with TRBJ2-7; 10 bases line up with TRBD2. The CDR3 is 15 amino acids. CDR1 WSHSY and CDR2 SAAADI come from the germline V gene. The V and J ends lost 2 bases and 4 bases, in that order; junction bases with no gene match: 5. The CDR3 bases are TGCGCCAGCAGTGAGGAAACTAGCGGGGCTTACGAGCAGTACTTC. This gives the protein CASSEETSGAYEQYF.

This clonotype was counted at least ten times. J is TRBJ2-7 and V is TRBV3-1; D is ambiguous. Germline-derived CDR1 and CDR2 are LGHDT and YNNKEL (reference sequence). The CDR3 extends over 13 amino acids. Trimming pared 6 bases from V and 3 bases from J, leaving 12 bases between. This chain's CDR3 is CASSGPPIYEQYF. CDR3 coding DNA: TGTGCCAGCAGTGGACCTCCGATCTACGAGCAGTACTTC.

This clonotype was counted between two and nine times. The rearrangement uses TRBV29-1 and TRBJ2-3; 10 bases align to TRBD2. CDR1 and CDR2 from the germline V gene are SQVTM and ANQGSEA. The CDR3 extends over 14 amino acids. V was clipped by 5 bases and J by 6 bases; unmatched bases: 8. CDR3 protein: CSVRTSGGGDTQYF. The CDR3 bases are TGCAGCGTTCGGACTAGCGGTGGGGGGGATACGCAGTATTTT.

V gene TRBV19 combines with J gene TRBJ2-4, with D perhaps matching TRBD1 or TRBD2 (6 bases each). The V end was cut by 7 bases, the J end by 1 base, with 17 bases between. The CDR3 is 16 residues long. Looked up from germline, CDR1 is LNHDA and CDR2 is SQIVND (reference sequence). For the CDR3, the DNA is TGTGCCAGTAAGCTGACAGAGGGGGGTGCCAAAAACATTCAGTACTTC. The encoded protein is CASKLTEGGAKNIQYF.

The CDR3 reads CASSKAAGGLNNEQFF. The DNA for the CDR3 is TGTGCCAGCAGCAAAGCAGCGGGGGGCCTCAACAATGAGCAGTTCTTC. The rearrangement uses TRBV21-1 and TRBJ2-1; TRBD2 reflects the table's D call only, with no check against the DNA. TRBV21-1 corresponds to a pseudogene. There are 16 residues in the CDR3.

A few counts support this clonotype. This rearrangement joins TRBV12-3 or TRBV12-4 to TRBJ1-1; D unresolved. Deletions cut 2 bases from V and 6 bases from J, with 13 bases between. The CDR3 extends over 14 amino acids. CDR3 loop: CASSLSKRKAEAFF. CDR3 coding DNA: TGTGCCAGCAGTTTAAGCAAAAGAAAGGCTGAAGCTTTCTTT.

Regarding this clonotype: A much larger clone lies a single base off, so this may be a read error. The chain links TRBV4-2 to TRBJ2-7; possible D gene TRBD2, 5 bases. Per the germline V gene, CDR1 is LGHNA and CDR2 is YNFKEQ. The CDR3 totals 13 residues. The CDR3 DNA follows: TGTGCCAACAGCCAAGATTACGGGGATGAGCAGTACTTC. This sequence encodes CANSQDYGDEQYF.

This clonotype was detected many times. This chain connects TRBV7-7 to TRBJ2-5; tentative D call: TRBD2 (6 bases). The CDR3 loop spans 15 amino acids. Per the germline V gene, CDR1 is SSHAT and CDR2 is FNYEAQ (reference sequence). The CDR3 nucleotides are TGTGCTAGCTCCCCCGGGGGAACGGGAAAAGAGACCCAGTACTTC. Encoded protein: CASSPGGTGKETQYF.

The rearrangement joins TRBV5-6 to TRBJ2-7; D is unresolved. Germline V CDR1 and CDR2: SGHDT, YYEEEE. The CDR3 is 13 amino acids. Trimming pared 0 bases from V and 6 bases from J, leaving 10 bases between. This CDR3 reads CASSLVQKREQYF. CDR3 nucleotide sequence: TGTGCCAGCAGCTTGGTACAGAAGCGCGAGCAGTACTTC.

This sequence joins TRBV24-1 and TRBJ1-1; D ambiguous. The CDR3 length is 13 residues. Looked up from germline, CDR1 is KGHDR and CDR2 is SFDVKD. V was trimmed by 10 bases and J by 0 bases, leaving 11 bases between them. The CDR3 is CATDVNMNTEAFF. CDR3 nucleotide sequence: TGTGCCACTGACGTGAATATGAACACTGAAGCTTTCTTT.

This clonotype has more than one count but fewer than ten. In DNA form, the CDR3 reads TGTGCCGTCGGGCGGAATGAGCAGTTCTTC. Its protein is CAVGRNEQFF. The rearrangement joins TRBV19 to TRBJ2-1; unclear D gene. Trimming took off 11 bases at V and 7 bases at J, with 9 bases between the two ends. Germline CDR1 LNHDA, CDR2 SQIVND (reference sequence). The CDR3 is made up of 10 amino acids.

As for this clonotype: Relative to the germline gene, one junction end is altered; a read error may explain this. The CDR3 nucleotides are TGTGTCAGCAGCTTGGGACAGGGGGCAAATTCACCCCTCCACTTT. Protein product: CVSSLGQGANSPLHF. This chain links TRBV7-9 with TRBJ1-6; 12 bases align to TRBD1. Germline V lookup: CDR1 SEHNR, CDR2 FQNEAQ (reference sequence). The CDR3 consists of 15 residues. The full variable domain, with the rest looked up from reference TRBV7-9 and TRBJ1-6, is DTGVSQNPRHKITKRGQNVTFRCDPISEHNRLYWYRQTLGQGPEFLTYFQNEAQLEKSRLLSDRFSAERPKGSFSTLEIQRTEQGDSAMYLCVSSLGQGANSPLHFGNGTRLTVT.

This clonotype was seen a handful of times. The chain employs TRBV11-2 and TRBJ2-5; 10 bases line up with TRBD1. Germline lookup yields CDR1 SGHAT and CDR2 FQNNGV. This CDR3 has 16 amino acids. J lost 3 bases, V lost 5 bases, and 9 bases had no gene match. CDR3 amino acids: CASSPVGGQGKETQYF. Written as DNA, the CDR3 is TGTGCCAGCAGCCCCGTCGGGGGACAGGGGAAAGAGACCCAGTACTTC.

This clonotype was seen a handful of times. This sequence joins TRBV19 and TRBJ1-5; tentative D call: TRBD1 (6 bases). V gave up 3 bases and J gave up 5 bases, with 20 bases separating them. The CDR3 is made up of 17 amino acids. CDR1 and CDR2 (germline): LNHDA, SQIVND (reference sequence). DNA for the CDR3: TGTGCCAGTAGTATCTTGGCAGGGGAGGGGACGGATCAGCCCCAGCATTTT. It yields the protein CASSILAGEGTDQPQHF.

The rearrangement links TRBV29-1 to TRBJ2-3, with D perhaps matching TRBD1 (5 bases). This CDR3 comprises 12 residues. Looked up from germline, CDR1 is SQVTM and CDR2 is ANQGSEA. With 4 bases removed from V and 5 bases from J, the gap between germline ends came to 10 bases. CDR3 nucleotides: TGCAGCGTTGTAAGGCAGGGAGATACGCAGTATTTT. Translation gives CSVVRQGDTQYF.

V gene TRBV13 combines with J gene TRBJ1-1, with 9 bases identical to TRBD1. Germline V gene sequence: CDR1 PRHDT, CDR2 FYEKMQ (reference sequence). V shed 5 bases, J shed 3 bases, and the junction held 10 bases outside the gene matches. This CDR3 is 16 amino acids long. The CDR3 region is CASSLTDRGKDTEAFF. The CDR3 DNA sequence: TGTGCCAGCAGCCTAACGGACAGGGGTAAGGACACTGAAGCTTTCTTT.

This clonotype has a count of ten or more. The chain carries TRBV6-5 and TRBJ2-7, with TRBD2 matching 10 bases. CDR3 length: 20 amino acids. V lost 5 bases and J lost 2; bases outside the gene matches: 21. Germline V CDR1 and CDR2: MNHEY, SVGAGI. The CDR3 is CASSPLSSGGPESITYEQYF. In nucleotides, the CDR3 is TGTGCCAGCAGTCCTCTATCTAGCGGGGGCCCAGAGAGCATCACCTACGAGCAGTACTTC.

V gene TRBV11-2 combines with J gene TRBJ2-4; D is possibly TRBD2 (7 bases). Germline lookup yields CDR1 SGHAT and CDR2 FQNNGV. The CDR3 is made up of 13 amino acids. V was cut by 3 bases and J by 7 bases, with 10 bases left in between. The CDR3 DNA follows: TGTGCCAGCAGCTTTCGGGGGGCCAACATTCAGTACTTC. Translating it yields CASSFRGANIQYF.

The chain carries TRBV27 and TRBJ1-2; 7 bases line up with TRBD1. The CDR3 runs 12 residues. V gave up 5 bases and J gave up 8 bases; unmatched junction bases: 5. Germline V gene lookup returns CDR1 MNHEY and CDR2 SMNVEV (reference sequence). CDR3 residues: CASSQQGNGYTF. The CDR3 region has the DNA TGTGCCAGCAGTCAACAGGGGAACGGCTACACCTTC.

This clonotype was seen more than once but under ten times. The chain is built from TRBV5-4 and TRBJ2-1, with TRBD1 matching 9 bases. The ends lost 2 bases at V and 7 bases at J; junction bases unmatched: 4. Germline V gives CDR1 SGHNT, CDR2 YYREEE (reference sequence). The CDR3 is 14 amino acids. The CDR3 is CASSFGQGSNEQFF. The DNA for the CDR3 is TGTGCCAGCAGCTTTGGACAGGGGTCGAATGAGCAGTTCTTC.

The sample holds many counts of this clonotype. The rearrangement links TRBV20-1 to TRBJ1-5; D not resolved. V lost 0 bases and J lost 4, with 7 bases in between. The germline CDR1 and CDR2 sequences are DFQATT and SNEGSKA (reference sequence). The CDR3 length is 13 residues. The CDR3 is CSARDLRNQPQHF. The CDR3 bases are TGCAGTGCTAGAGATCTGCGGAATCAGCCCCAGCATTTT.

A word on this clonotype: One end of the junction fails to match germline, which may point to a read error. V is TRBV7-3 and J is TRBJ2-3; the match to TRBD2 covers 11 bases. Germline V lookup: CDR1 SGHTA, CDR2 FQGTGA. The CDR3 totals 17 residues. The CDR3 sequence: CVSSLGTSGLGTDTQYF. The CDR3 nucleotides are TGTGTCAGCAGCTTGGGGACTAGCGGTCTGGGCACAGATACGCAGTATTTT.

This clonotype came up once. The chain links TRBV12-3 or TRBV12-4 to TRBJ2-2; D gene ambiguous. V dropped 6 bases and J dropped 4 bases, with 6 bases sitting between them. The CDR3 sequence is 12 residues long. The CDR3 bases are TGTGCCAGCAGGATAGCCACCGGGGAGCTGTTTTTT. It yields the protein CASRIATGELFF.

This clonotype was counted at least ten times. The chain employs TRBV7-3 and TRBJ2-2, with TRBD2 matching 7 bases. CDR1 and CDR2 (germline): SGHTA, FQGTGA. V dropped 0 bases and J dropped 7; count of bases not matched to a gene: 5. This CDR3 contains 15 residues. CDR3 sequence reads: CASSLTGASGGELFF. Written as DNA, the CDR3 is TGTGCCAGCAGCTTAACGGGAGCTAGCGGCGGGGAGCTGTTTTTT. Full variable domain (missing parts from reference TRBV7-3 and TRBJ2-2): GAGVSQTPSNKVTEKGKYVELRCDPISGHTALYWYRQSLGQGPEFLIYFQGTGAADDSGLPNDRFFAVRPEGSVSTLKIQRTERGDSAVYLCASSLTGASGGELFFGEGSRLTVL.